The 10 T cell receptor beta chains listed next were all sequenced from one sample in a study of blood T cell repertoires in COVID-19. Produced via immunoSEQ multiplex PCR; TCRdb's table is partial and in-frame only. The sample contains nearly 35,000 clones, over 90% of which appear only once. Input material: peripheral blood. The origin of the receptors is a human donor in a cohort sampled during active COVID-19.

This clone came up a few times. The chain uses TRBV12-2 and TRBJ2-7; TRBD2 reflects the table's D call only, with no check against the DNA. TRBV12-2 is annotated as a pseudogene. This CDR3 has 16 residues. The CDR3 sequence: CAELDPREKALYEQYF. CDR3 sequence (DNA): TGTGCGGAACTTGACCCCCGGGAGAAAGCCCTCTACGAGCAGTACTTC.

The V gene is TRBV6-5, the J gene TRBJ2-1; D remains ambiguous. CDR1 MNHEY and CDR2 SVGAGI come from the germline V gene. The CDR3 extends over 14 amino acids. V was pared by 2 bases and J by 9 bases, with 14 bases between. Written as DNA, the CDR3 is TGTGCCAGCAGTTACCCCAGCGCGGAGACTGAGCAGTTCTTC. The encoded protein is CASSYPSAETEQFF.

The rearrangement links TRBV18 to TRBJ2-5; the match to TRBD1 covers 9 bases. This CDR3 region has 15 residues. The germline V gene encodes CDR1 KGHSH and CDR2 LQKENI. The ends lost 2 bases at V and 2 bases at J; junction bases unmatched: 3. This CDR3 reads CASSPKDRGQETQYF. The CDR3 nucleotides read TGTGCCAGCTCACCAAAGGACAGGGGACAAGAGACCCAGTACTTC.

The V call is TRBV5-1, the J call TRBJ2-7, with 9 positions matching TRBD2. This CDR3 comprises 14 residues. V shed 3 bases, J shed 2 bases, and the junction held 3 bases outside the gene matches. CDR1 and CDR2 (germline): SGHRS, YFSETQ. The CDR3 here is CASSSTSGTYEQYF. CDR3 DNA sequence: TGCGCCAGCAGCTCGACTAGCGGAACCTACGAGCAGTACTTC. The whole variable domain, remainder taken from reference TRBV5-1 and TRBJ2-7, is KAGVTQTPRYLIKTRGQQVTLSCSPISGHRSVSWYQQTPGQGLQFLFEYFSETQRNKGNFPGRFSGRQFSNSRSEMNVSTLELGDSALYLCASSSTSGTYEQYFGPGTRLTVT.

CDR3 region: CASSLYRPLTNNEQFF. The CDR3 DNA reads as TGTGCCAGCAGCTTGTATAGGCCTCTGACTAACAATGAGCAGTTCTTC. The chain has TRBV5-5 and TRBJ2-1, with a possible D match to TRBD2 (5 bases). V shed 1 base and J shed 5 bases, with 16 bases lying between them. Germline V gene data show CDR1 as SGHKS and CDR2 as YYEKEE (reference sequence). This CDR3 is 16 amino acids long.

The chain employs TRBV10-3 and TRBJ1-6; D is ambiguous. The CDR3 sequence is 14 residues long. The germline V and J ends were trimmed by 7 bases and 5 bases, with 12 bases remaining between them. The germline gives CDR1 ENHRY, CDR2 SYGVKD. CDR3 nucleotides: TGTGCCATCACCCCGGACGGGAATAATTCACCCCTCCACTTT. Translation gives CAITPDGNNSPLHF.

The sample holds one count of this clone. This rearrangement joins TRBV5-6 to TRBJ1-5; D gene ambiguous. The CDR3 covers 13 residues. Germline V gives CDR1 SGHDT, CDR2 YYEEEE. The V end lost 4 bases, the J end lost 4 bases, and 9 bases lay between the germline ends. This CDR3 reads CASSLAINQPQHF. The CDR3 DNA is TGTGCCAGCAGCCTGGCCATTAATCAGCCCCAGCATTTT.

The chain couples TRBV19 to TRBJ2-1; D is possibly TRBD2 (5 bases). Germline-derived CDR1 and CDR2 are LNHDA and SQIVND (reference sequence). The length of the CDR3 is 11 residues. The germline V and J ends were trimmed by 9 bases and 10 bases, with 13 bases remaining between them. This CDR3 is CASNRGWEQFF. Written as DNA, the CDR3 is TGTGCCAGCAACCGGGGTTGGGAGCAGTTCTTC.

This chain joins TRBV5-4 and TRBJ1-2; the match to TRBD1 covers 11 bases. The J segment lost 0 bases and the V segment lost 5 bases, leaving 9 bases of the junction unmatched. CDR3 length: 17 amino acids. Germline lookup yields CDR1 SGHNT and CDR2 YYREEE (reference sequence). CDR3 in amino acids: CASRDPGQGGPNYGYTF. In DNA form, the CDR3 reads TGTGCCAGCAGGGACCCGGGACAGGGGGGACCTAACTATGGCTACACCTTC.

The rearrangement links TRBV11-2 to TRBJ2-1; 7 bases agree with TRBD1. Germline V gene data show CDR1 as SGHAT and CDR2 as FQNNGV. The CDR3 is 15 amino acids. Trimming removed 5 bases from V and 0 bases from J; junction bases left unmatched: 4. The CDR3 protein is CASSPGTDSYNEQFF. CDR3 DNA sequence: TGTGCCAGCAGCCCCGGGACAGACTCCTACAATGAGCAGTTCTTC.